The rows below give T cell receptor beta chains drawn from one sample of a study of shared clonotypes between healthy human individuals. Sequenced by immunoSEQ multiplex PCR; TCRdb stores in-frame clones only, minus some. The sample includes about 2 million clones, roughly 94% of them seen just once. Specimen: naive CD8+ T cells sorted from blood. These receptor sequences come from a man between 18 and 29 years old in good health. Both conserved end residues are part of each CDR3. A D gene is named only where the DNA matches it firmly. Some rows have no size entry. The others give once, few or many, or a class for an expanded clone.

D	V	J	size	length	DNA	CDR3
TRBD1	TRBV5-6	TRBJ2-7	NA	14	TGTGCCAGCAGCTACGGACAGGGCTCGTTGGAGCAGTACTTC	CASSYGQGSLEQYF
NA	TRBV30	TRBJ1-2	once	13	TGTGCCTGGAGTGTAGGTCAGAACTATGGCTACACCTTC	CAWSVGQNYGYTF
NA	TRBV27	TRBJ2-7	NA	16	TGTGCCAGCAGTTCATTTCAGCGGAGTTCCTCCTACGAGCAGTACTTC	CASSSFQRSSSYEQYF
NA	TRBV28	TRBJ1-1	few	12	TGTGCCAGCAGTGACTGGAACACTGAAGCTTTCTTT	CASSDWNTEAFF
NA	TRBV7-3	TRBJ2-7	NA	13	TGTGCCAGCAGCTACGGGGGAGCCTACGAGCAGTACTTC	CASSYGGAYEQYF
NA	TRBV5-6	TRBJ1-6	NA	19	TGTGCCAGCAGTAGGACCACCGGGACGGCAAGCTCCTATAATTCACCCCTCCACTTT	CASSRTTGTASSYNSPLHF
TRBD1	TRBV5-1	TRBJ2-7	NA	15	TGCGCCAGCAGCTCGGACAGGGGAGGCTCCTACGAGCAGTACTTC	CASSSDRGGSYEQYF
NA	TRBV27	TRBJ2-5	NA	13	TGTGCCAGCAGTTTATGGGCGGCGGAGACCCAGTACTTC	CASSLWAAETQYF
NA	TRBV6-5	TRBJ1-2	NA	14	TGTGCCAGCAGTTACTCGAGTTCGGGTGAGGGCTACACCTTC	CASSYSSSGEGYTF
NA	TRBV4-1	TRBJ1-4	NA	14	TGCGCCAGCAGCCTCCCTAGCTTAAGTGAAAAACTGTTTTTT	CASSLPSLSEKLFF
NA	TRBV7-6	TRBJ2-7	NA	21	TGTGCCAGCACCCTACAGGTCCGTTGGCCCCGCCTGGGCTCAATATCCTACGAGCAGTACTTC	CASTLQVRWPRLGSISYEQYF
NA	TRBV4-3	TRBJ2-3	NA	16	TGCGCCAGCAGCCAAGATGCAGGGGTAGGCACAGATACGCAGTATTTT	CASSQDAGVGTDTQYF
NA	TRBV7-9	TRBJ2-7	once	14	TGTGCCAGCAGCTTATCTACAGGGACTTACGAGCAGTACTTC	CASSLSTGTYEQYF
NA	TRBV27	TRBJ2-2	NA	14	TGTGCCAGCAGCTGGGCGATAGACACCGGGGAGCTGTTTTTT	CASSWAIDTGELFF
NA	TRBV10-1	TRBJ2-7	once	13	TGCGCCAGCAGTGAGTCGACCTTGCACGAGCAGTACTTC	CASSESTLHEQYF
NA	TRBV10-1	TRBJ2-1	NA	13	TGCGCCAGCAGTGACCCTAGATACAATGAGCAGTTCTTC	CASSDPRYNEQFF
NA	TRBV30	TRBJ1-1	NA	12	TGTGCCTGGAGCCTTGACCGGATATTGGCTTTCTTT	CAWSLDRILAFF
NA	TRBV27	TRBJ1-1	NA	16	TGTGCCAGCAGTTTATCTGGGGGCGTGATGAACACTGAAGCTTTCTTT	CASSLSGGVMNTEAFF
TRBD2	TRBV5-1	TRBJ2-7	NA	16	TGCGCCAGCAGCTTGGAAGGGACTAGCGGGTACTACGAGCAGTACTTC	CASSLEGTSGYYEQYF
NA	TRBV11-3	TRBJ2-7	NA	18	TGTGCCAGCAGGCCCACAGGGGACAACCGGGAGGCCCTCTACGAGCAGTACTTC	CASRPTGDNREALYEQYF
NA	TRBV11-2	TRBJ2-5	NA	16	TGTGCCAGCAGCACTCCGGGTGGAGGGCGTAAAGAGACCCAGTACTTC	CASSTPGGGRKETQYF
TRBD1	TRBV5-4	TRBJ1-1	NA	17	TGTGCCAGCAGCACCATTACCGGGACAGGGCTTGACACTGAAGCTTTCTTT	CASSTITGTGLDTEAFF
NA	TRBV19	TRBJ1-2	NA	13	TGTGCCAGTAGTCCGGGTCTTTACTATGGCTACACCTTC	CASSPGLYYGYTF
NA	TRBV9	TRBJ2-7	NA	14	TGTGCCAGCAGCGTAGGTGGCACCGCCTACGAGCAGTACTTC	CASSVGGTAYEQYF
TRBD1	TRBV28	TRBJ1-1	NA	15	TGTGCCAGCAGTTTTGGACAGGGGGGGACCACTGAAGCTTTCTTT	CASSFGQGGTTEAFF
NA	TRBV28	TRBJ2-7	once	17	TGTGCCAGCAGTTCGCCCTATGAGTCTCCCCTCTCCTACGAGCAGTACTTC	CASSSPYESPLSYEQYF
TRBD1	TRBV27	TRBJ2-7	NA	13	TGTGCCAGCAGTTTTAAGGGGGCTTACGAGCAGTACTTC	CASSFKGAYEQYF
TRBD1	TRBV6-6	TRBJ2-1	NA	14	TGTGCCAGCCTTGCGGGACAGGTCTTCCAGGAGCAGTTCTTC	CASLAGQVFQEQFF
NA	TRBV29-1	TRBJ2-1	NA	12	TGCAGCGTTGGTGAGTCCTACAATGAGCAGTTCTTC	CSVGESYNEQFF
NA	TRBV2	TRBJ1-3	NA	15	TGTGCCAGCACCGAAGGGCGGAGCTCTGGAAACACCATATATTTT	CASTEGRSSGNTIYF
NA	TRBV13	TRBJ1-4	NA	13	TGTGCCAGCAGCGGGGCACCTAATGAAAAACTGTTTTTT	CASSGAPNEKLFF
NA	TRBV27	TRBJ2-2	once	14	TGTGCCAGCAACATACTAGGGGACACCGGGGAGCTGTTTTTT	CASNILGDTGELFF
NA	TRBV4-1	TRBJ2-1	NA	16	TGCGCCAGCAGCCAAGCGGCGGGAAGCTCCTACAATGAGCAGTTCTTC	CASSQAAGSSYNEQFF
TRBD1	TRBV6-5	TRBJ2-7	NA	15	TGTGCCAGCAGTGCGGGACAGGGAAGGTCCTACGAGCAGTACTTC	CASSAGQGRSYEQYF
TRBD2	TRBV4-3	TRBJ2-1	NA	15	TGCGCCAGCAGCCAAGGGACTAGCGGGAGGAATGAGCAGTTCTTC	CASSQGTSGRNEQFF
TRBD2	TRBV7-9	TRBJ2-1	once	15	TGTGCCAGCAGCTTAGCGGGGCTAGCGGGAACTGAGCAGTTCTTC	CASSLAGLAGTEQFF
NA	TRBV5-4	TRBJ2-7	once	15	TGTGCCAGCAGCTTGGGCCTCGTCGCCCCCTACGAGCAGTACTTC	CASSLGLVAPYEQYF
NA	TRBV9	TRBJ2-2	NA	16	TGTGCCAGCAGCGTAGCGGCGAGCCCAAGGGGCGGGGAGCTGTTTTTT	CASSVAASPRGGELFF
NA	TRBV27	TRBJ1-1	NA	14	TGTGCCAGCAGTTTAATAGGGTTGGGGACTGAAGCTTTCTTT	CASSLIGLGTEAFF
NA	TRBV4-1	TRBJ1-2	NA	14	TGCGCCAGCAGCCAAGGTGCAGTGGGATATGGCTACACCTTC	CASSQGAVGYGYTF
NA	TRBV5-6	TRBJ1-1	NA	17	TGTGCCAGCAGCTTCCCGGCTAACTGGGAGATGAACACTGAAGCTTTCTTT	CASSFPANWEMNTEAFF
NA	TRBV9	TRBJ2-2	NA	13	TGTGCCAGCAGGGGAACAATCACCGGGGAGCTGTTTTTT	CASRGTITGELFF
NA	TRBV4-1	TRBJ1-2	NA	15	TGCGCCAGCAGCCTAAGGGAGGGGGGTAACTATGGCTACACCTTC	CASSLREGGNYGYTF